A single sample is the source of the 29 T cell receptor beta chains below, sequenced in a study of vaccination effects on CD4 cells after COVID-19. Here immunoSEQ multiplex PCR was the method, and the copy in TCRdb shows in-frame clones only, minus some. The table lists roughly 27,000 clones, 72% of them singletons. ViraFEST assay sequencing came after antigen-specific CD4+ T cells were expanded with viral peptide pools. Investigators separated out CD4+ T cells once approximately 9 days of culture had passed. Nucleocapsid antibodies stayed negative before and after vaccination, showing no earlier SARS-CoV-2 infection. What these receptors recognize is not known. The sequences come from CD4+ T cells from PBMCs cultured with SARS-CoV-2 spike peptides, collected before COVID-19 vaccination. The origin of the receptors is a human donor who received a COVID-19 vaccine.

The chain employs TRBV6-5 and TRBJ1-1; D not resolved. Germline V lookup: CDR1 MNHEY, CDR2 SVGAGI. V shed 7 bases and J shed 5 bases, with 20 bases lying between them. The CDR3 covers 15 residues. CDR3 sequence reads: CASTTSGAAGTEAFF. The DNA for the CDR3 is TGTGCCAGCACCACTTCGGGCGCGGCGGGTACTGAAGCTTTCTTT.

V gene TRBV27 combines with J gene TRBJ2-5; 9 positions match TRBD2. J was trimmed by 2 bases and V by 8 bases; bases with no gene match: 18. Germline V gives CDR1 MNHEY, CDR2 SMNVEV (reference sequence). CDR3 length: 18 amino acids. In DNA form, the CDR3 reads TGTGCCAGCTCCACCCGCCGGGGAAGCGGGAGGATTCAAGAGACCCAGTACTTC. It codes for CASSTRRGSGRIQETQYF.

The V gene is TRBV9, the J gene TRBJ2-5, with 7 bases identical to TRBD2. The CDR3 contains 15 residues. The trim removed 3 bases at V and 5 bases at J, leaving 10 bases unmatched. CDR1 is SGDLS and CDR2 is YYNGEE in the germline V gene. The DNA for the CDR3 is TGTGCCAGCAGCGCAGGGACTATCCCCCGCGAGACCCAGTACTTC. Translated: CASSAGTIPRETQYF.

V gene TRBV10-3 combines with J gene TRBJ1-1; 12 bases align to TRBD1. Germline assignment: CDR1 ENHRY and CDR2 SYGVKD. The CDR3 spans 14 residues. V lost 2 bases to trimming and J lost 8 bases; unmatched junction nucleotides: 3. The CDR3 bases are TGTGCCATCAGTGAGCCGGGACAGGGGGCGGAAGCTTTCTTT. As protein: CAISEPGQGAEAFF.

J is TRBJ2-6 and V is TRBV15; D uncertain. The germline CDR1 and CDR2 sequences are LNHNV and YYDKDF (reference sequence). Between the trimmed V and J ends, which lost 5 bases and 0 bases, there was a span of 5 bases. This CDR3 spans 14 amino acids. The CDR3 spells CATSWVSGANVLTF. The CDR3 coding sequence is TGTGCCACCAGCTGGGTCTCTGGGGCCAACGTCCTGACTTTC. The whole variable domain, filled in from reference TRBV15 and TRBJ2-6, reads DAMVIQNPRYQVTQFGKPVTLSCSQTLNHNVMYWYQQKSSQAPKLLFHYYDKDFNNEADTPDNFQSRRPNTSFCFLDIRSPGLGDTAMYLCATSWVSGANVLTFGAGSRLTVL.

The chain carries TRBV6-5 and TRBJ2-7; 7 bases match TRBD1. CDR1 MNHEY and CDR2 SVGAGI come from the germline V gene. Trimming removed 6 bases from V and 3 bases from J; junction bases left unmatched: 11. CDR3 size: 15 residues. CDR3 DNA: TGTGCCAGCAGCCTTCGGACAGGCGGAGGCTACGAGCAGTACTTC. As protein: CASSLRTGGGYEQYF.

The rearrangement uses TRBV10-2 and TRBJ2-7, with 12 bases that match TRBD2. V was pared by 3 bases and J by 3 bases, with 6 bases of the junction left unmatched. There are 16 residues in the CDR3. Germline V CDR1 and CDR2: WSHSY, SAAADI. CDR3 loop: CASSEWSTSGSYEQYF. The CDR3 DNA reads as TGCGCCAGCAGTGAATGGTCGACTAGCGGGAGCTACGAGCAGTACTTC.

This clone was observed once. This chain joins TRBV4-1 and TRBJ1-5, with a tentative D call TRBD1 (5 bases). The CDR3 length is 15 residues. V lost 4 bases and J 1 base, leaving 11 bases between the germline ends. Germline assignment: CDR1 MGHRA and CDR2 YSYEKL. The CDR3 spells CASSPSWGSNQPQHF. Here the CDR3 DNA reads TGCGCCAGCAGCCCCAGTTGGGGGAGCAATCAGCCCCAGCATTTT.

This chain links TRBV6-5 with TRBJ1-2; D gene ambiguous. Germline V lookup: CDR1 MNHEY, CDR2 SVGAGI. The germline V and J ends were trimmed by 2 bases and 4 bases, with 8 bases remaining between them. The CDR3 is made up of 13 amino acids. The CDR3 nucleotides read TGTGCCAGCAGTTACAACTATCTCTATGGCTACACCTTC. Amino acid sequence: CASSYNYLYGYTF.

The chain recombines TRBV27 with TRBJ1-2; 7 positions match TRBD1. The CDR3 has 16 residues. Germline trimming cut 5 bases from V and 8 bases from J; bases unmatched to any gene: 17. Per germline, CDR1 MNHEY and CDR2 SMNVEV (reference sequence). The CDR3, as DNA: TGTGCCAGCAGTCCCACGGGGTTGGAGGGGGCTCGCGGCTACACCTTC. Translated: CASSPTGLEGARGYTF.

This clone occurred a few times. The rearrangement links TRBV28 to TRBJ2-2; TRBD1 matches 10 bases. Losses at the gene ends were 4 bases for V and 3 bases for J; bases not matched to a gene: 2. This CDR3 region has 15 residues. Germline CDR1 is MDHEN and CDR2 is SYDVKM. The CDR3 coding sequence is TGTGCCAGCAGTTCCGGGACAGGGGACACCGGGGAGCTGTTTTTT. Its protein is CASSSGTGDTGELFF.

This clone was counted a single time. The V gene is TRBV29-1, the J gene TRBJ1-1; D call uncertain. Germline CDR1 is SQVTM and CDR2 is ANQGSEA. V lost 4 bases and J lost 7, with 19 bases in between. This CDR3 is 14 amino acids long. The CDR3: CSVVTFGEGGEAFF. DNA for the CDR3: TGCAGCGTTGTCACATTCGGTGAAGGAGGTGAAGCTTTCTTT.

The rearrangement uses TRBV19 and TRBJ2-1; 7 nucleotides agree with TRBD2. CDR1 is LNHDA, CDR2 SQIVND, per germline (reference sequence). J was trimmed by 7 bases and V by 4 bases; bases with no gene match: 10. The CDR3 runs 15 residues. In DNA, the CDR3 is TGTGCCAGTAGTAAGACGGGAGGTGTTTCGAATGAGCAGTTCTTC. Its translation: CASSKTGGVSNEQFF.

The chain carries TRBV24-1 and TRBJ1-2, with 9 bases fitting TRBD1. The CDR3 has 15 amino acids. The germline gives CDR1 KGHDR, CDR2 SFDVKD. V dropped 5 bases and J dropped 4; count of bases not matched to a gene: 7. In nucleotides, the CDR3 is TGTGCCACCAGTGGCCCGGGACAGGGCTTCTATGGCTACACCTTC. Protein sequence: CATSGPGQGFYGYTF.

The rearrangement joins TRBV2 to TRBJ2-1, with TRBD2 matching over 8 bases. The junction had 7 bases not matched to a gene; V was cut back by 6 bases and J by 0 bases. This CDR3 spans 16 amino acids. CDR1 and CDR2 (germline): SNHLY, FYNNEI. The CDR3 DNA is TGTGCCAGCAGGAGGCTAGCGGGCGACTCCTACAATGAGCAGTTCTTC. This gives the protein CASRRLAGDSYNEQFF.

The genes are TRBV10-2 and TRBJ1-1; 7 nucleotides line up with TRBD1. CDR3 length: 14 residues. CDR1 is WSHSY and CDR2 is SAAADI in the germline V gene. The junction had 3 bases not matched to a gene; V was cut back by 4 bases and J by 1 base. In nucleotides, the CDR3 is TGCGCCAGCAGTGGACAGGGCACGAACACTGAAGCTTTCTTT. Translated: CASSGQGTNTEAFF.

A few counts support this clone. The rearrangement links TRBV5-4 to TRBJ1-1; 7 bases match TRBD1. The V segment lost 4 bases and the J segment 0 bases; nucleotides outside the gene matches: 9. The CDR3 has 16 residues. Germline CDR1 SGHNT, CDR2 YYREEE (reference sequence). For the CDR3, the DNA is TGTGCCAGCAGCCGACAGGGTTTGGAGATGAACACTGAAGCTTTCTTT. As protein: CASSRQGLEMNTEAFF.

CDR3: CASSGQGSMNTEAFF. The CDR3 DNA follows: TGTGCCAGCAGTGGACAGGGGTCTATGAACACTGAAGCTTTCTTT. V usage is TRBV3-1 (or the pseudogene TRBV3-2) and J usage is TRBJ1-1; TRBD1 matches 9 bases. Per germline, CDR1 LGHDT and CDR2 YNNKEL (reference sequence). With 6 bases clipped from V and 0 bases from J, the junction kept 5 bases outside the gene matches. The CDR3 covers 15 residues.

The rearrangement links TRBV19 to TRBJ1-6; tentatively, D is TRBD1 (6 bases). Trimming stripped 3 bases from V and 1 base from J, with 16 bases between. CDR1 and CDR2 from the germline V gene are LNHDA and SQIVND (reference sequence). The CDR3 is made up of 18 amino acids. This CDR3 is CASSIGFQGTSYNSPLHF. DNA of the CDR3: TGTGCCAGTAGTATCGGCTTCCAGGGGACTTCCTATAATTCACCCCTCCACTTT.

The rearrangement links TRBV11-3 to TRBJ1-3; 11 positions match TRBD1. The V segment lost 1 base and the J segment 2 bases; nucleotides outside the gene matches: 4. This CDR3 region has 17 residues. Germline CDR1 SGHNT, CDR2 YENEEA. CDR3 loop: CASSLVGQGATGNTIYF. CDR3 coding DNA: TGTGCCAGCAGCTTAGTCGGACAGGGGGCAACTGGAAACACCATATATTTT.

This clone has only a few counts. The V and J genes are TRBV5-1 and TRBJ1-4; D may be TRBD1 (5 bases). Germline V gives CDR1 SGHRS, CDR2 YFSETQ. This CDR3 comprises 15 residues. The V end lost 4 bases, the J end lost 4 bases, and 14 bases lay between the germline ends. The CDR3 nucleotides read TGCGCCAGCAGCCCCTCAGGGATGGGTAATGAAAAACTGTTTTTT. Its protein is CASSPSGMGNEKLFF.

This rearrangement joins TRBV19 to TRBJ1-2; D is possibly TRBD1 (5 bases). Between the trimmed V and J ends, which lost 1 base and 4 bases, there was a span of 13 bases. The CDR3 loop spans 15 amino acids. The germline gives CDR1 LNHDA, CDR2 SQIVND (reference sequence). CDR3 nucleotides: TGTGCCAGTAGTATAGTCGGGGGAGTCTTCTATGGCTACACCTTC. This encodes CASSIVGGVFYGYTF.

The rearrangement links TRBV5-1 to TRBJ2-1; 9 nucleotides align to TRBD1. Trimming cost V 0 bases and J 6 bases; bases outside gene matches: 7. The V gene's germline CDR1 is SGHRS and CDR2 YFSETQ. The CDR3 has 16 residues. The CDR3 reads CASSLESDRGGNEQFF. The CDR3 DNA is TGCGCCAGCAGCTTGGAGTCGGACAGGGGTGGCAATGAGCAGTTCTTC.

The CDR3 sequence is CASSRDRAPSETQYF. CDR3 DNA: TGTGCCAGCAGCAGGGACAGGGCCCCGAGCGAGACCCAGTACTTC. This sequence joins TRBV11-3 and TRBJ2-5; 9 bases fit TRBD1. Looked up from germline, CDR1 is SGHNT and CDR2 is YENEEA. The V and J ends lost 5 bases and 5 bases, in that order; junction bases with no gene match: 9. The CDR3 has 15 residues.

The CDR3 here is CASSSGQFAGEQYF. As DNA, the CDR3 is TGCGCCAGCAGCTCAGGACAGTTTGCGGGGGAGCAGTACTTC. V gene TRBV5-1 combines with J gene TRBJ2-7; D may be TRBD1 or TRBD2 (6 bases each). Between the trimmed V and J ends, which lost 3 bases and 7 bases, there was a span of 17 bases. The CDR3 contains 14 residues. The germline V gene encodes CDR1 SGHRS and CDR2 YFSETQ.

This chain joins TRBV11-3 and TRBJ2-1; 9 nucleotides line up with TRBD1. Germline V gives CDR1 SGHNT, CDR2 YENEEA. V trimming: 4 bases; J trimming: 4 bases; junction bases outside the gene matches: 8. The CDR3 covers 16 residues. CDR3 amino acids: CASSSEGGQGYNEQFF. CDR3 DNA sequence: TGTGCCAGCAGCTCCGAGGGGGGACAGGGTTACAATGAGCAGTTCTTC.

CDR3 in amino acids: CASSFAGGGSTDTQYF. Written as DNA, the CDR3 is TGTGCCAGCAGTTTCGCAGGGGGCGGTAGCACAGATACGCAGTATTTT. This chain uses TRBV5-6 with TRBJ2-3; 8 nucleotides match TRBD1. Germline-derived CDR1 and CDR2 are SGHDT and YYEEEE. The CDR3 is made up of 16 amino acids. Trimming removed 5 bases from V and 0 bases from J; junction bases left unmatched: 8.

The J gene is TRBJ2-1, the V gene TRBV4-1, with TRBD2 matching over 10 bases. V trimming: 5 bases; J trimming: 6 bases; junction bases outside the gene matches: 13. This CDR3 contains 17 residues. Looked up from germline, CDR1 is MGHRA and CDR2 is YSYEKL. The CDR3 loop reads CASSSRRWGLAPNEQFF. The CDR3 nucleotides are TGCGCCAGCAGCTCCAGAAGGTGGGGACTAGCGCCCAATGAGCAGTTCTTC.

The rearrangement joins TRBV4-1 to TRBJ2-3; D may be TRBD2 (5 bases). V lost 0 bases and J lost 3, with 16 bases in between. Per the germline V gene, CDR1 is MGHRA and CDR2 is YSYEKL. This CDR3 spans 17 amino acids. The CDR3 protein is CASSQDFRRLGTDTQYF. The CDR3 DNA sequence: TGCGCCAGCAGCCAAGATTTCCGGAGGCTAGGAACAGATACGCAGTATTTT.